Presented here are 10 T cell receptor beta chains from one specimen sequenced in a study of T cell responses to AZD1222 COVID-19 vaccine. Clones were read by immunoSEQ multiplex PCR, and TCRdb kept only the in-frame ones, dropping some. The data contain more than 150,000 clones, roughly 92% of them singletons. Sample: peripheral blood, taken on day 0 of AZD1222 vaccination. These receptors all come from an adult in good health.

The rearrangement links TRBV19 to TRBJ1-2, with no clear D. The CDR3 is 15 amino acids. The V end lost 1 base, the J end lost 8 bases, and 17 bases lay between the germline ends. Looked up from germline, CDR1 is LNHDA and CDR2 is SQIVND (reference sequence). CDR3 protein: CASSIASLVLGGYTF. The CDR3 bases are TGTGCCAGTAGTATAGCTTCGCTGGTTCTTGGGGGCTACACCTTC. Looking up the rest from reference TRBV19 and TRBJ1-2 gives the full variable domain: DGGITQSPKYLFRKEGQNVTLSCEQNLNHDAMYWYRQDPGQGLRLIYYSQIVNDFQKGDIAEGYSVSREKKESFPLTVTSAQKNPTAFYLCASSIASLVLGGYTFGSGTRLTVV.

This clone showed up just once. This sequence joins TRBV5-1 and TRBJ1-3, with no clear D. Trimming left V 5 bases short and J 1 base short, with 7 bases between. The CDR3 is made up of 13 amino acids. Germline lookup yields CDR1 SGHRS and CDR2 YFSETQ. For the CDR3, the DNA is TGCGCCAGCAGTCTGCATTCTGGAAACACCATATATTTT. The encoded protein is CASSLHSGNTIYF.

The rearrangement uses TRBV7-8 and TRBJ1-6; D call uncertain. V was pared by 7 bases and J by 7 bases, with 17 bases between. CDR1 is SGHVS, CDR2 FQNEAQ, per germline. CDR3 length equals 15 residues. DNA for the CDR3: TGTGCCAGCACCCTCGTGGATGGGTTGAATTCACCCCTCCACTTT. Translated: CASTLVDGLNSPLHF.

This chain joins TRBV7-9 and TRBJ1-1; D gene unclear. Trimming left V 2 bases short and J 8 bases short, with 9 bases between. This CDR3 spans 12 amino acids. Germline V CDR1 and CDR2: SEHNR, FQNEAQ (reference sequence). CDR3 sequence reads: CASSLSPAEAFF. The DNA of the CDR3 is TGTGCCAGCAGCTTATCTCCGGCCGAAGCTTTCTTT.

V is TRBV30 and J is TRBJ2-7; the match to TRBD2 covers 15 bases. V gave up 2 bases and J gave up 6 bases; unmatched junction bases: 2. From germline, CDR1 is GTSNPN and CDR2 SVGIG (reference sequence). The CDR3 length is 14 residues. CDR3 coding DNA: TGTGCCTGGAGTCCGGGACTAGCGGGAGGCGAGCAGTACTTC. Residues: CAWSPGLAGGEQYF.

The J gene is TRBJ2-4, the V gene TRBV4-1; TRBD2 is a possible D gene (6 bases). This CDR3 has 16 residues. From germline, CDR1 is MGHRA and CDR2 YSYEKL. V was clipped by 2 bases and J by 2 bases, with 13 bases between them. The CDR3 region is CASSQWEDGTKNIQYF. CDR3 sequence (DNA): TGCGCCAGCAGCCAATGGGAGGATGGAACCAAAAACATTCAGTACTTC.

This sequence joins TRBV2 and TRBJ2-1; 7 bases are a match to TRBD1. Losses at the gene ends were 7 bases for V and 8 bases for J; bases not matched to a gene: 8. The CDR3 contains 13 residues. Germline V gives CDR1 SNHLY, CDR2 FYNNEI. This CDR3 reads CASTLGTAYEQFF. Here the CDR3 DNA reads TGTGCCAGCACCCTCGGGACAGCATATGAGCAGTTCTTC.

The chain joins TRBV27 to TRBJ1-1; D not certain. V was clipped by 3 bases and J by 1 base, with 9 bases between them. CDR1 is MNHEY and CDR2 is SMNVEV in the germline V gene (reference sequence). The CDR3 has 14 residues. CDR3 protein: CASSFRGPNTEAFF. Written as DNA, the CDR3 is TGTGCCAGCAGTTTCCGAGGGCCGAACACTGAAGCTTTCTTT.

The chain employs TRBV21-1 and TRBJ1-3; whether TRBD1, the table's D call, matches the DNA was not checked. TRBV21-1 is a pseudogene. This CDR3 has 17 amino acids. The CDR3 spells CASSKLDRVFSGNTIYF. The DNA for the CDR3 is TGTGCCAGCAGCAAATTGGACAGGGTCTTCTCTGGAAACACCATATATTTT.

This rearrangement joins TRBV7-8 to TRBJ2-7; possibly TRBD1 for D (6 bases). Germline CDR1 is SGHVS and CDR2 is FQNEAQ. The CDR3 length is 13 residues. Trimming cost V 4 bases and J 3 bases, with 10 bases left between them. The CDR3 bases are TGTGCCAGCAGCTCCTGGGACATCTACGAGCAGTACGTC. Its protein is CASSSWDIYEQYV.